This T cell receptor (beta chain) originates from a study of blood T cell repertoires in COVID-19. Assay used: immunoSEQ multiplex PCR; TCRdb lists only in-frame clones, some missing. Of approximately 410,000 clones in the sample, 75% to 90% were seen once. The germline gives CDR1 SNHLY, CDR2 FYNNEI. The CDR3 is 15 amino acids. V dropped 2 bases and J dropped 3; count of bases not matched to a gene: 5. This chain links TRBV2 with TRBJ1-2, with 8 bases aligning to TRBD1. Input material: peripheral blood. The clonotype originates from a woman in her thirties with active or convalescent COVID-19. The CDR3: CASSESSGGYYGYTF. CDR3 bases: TGTGCCAGCAGTGAATCGTCAGGGGGCTACTATGGCTACACCTTC.